This T cell receptor (beta chain) was found in a study of cytomegalovirus exposure and HLA in healthy donors. For the study at large: The approximately 120 validation repertoires and the approximately 630 first-cohort repertoires shared a platform, a later analysis reported.

V shed 7 bases and J 2 bases; nucleotides not matched to a gene: 4. CDR3 length equals 13 residues. Germline CDR1 and CDR2: MDHEN and SYDVKM. Turning to this clone: Its antigen is still unknown.

Study results and limitations: First-cohort TCR clusters were later found to tend to co-occur in the approximately 120 validation repertoires. For most TCR sequences rarity was the rule, although some public TCRs occurred in many donors.

Libraries were prepared by immunoSEQ multiplex PCR; TCRdb keeps only in-frame clonotypes and omits some of them. The sample lists about 98,000 clones, roughly 87% occurring once. The chain carries TRBV28 and TRBJ1-1; TRBD1 agrees at 7 bases. The sequenced sample was PBMCs. The sequence came from a man aged 18 to 30 in good health and CMV-seropositive. CDR3 nucleotide sequence: TGTGCCAGCATTAGGACAGGAAACACTGAAGCTTTCTTT. This translates into CASIRTGNTEAFF.